The following is a T cell receptor (beta chain) sequence with its context. Its antigen is currently unknown. The record originates from a study of metastatic and nonmetastatic thyroid tumors. Across the whole study: For malignant and benign thyroid patients, tumor or nodule tissue and blood were the sources whose repertoires were compared.

Authors' analysis steps: The distant-metastasis classifier for papillary thyroid cancer was built from CDR3 differences across clinicopathological groups. TCRdb re-analyzed the PCR reads through MiXCR. TCRdb's processing, not the authors' own work, is the source of the V and J calls. Of more than 9,000 clones in the sample, roughly 28% were seen once. No patient had received any treatment before thyroid surgery. Study observations and caveats: In both blood and tumor samples, TCR beta diversity was reported significantly higher for malignant than benign nodules.

The sequenced material came from tumor tissue. The clonotype was recovered from a male donor with papillary thyroid cancer or a benign thyroid nodule (not recorded which). Some clones in this sample may be carry-over from other donors' samples.

The DNA for the CDR3 is TGTGCCACCAGAAAACAACAGGGGAGAGCGCAGTATTTT. Encoded protein: CATRKQQGRAQYF. The V call is TRBV15, the J call TRBJ2-3; 7 nucleotides agree with TRBD1. Germline assignment: CDR1 LNHNV and CDR2 YYDKDF (reference sequence). This CDR3 is 13 amino acids long. After removal of 6 bases from V and 10 bases from J, the junction contained 10 bases not matched to a gene. Drawing the rest from reference TRBV15 and TRBJ2-3, the complete variable domain is DAMVIQNPRYQVTQFGKPVTLSCSQTLNHNVMYWYQQKSSQAPKLLFHYYDKDFNNEADTPDNFQSRRPNTSFCFLDIRSPGLGDTAMYLCATRKQQGRAQYFGPGTRLTVL.